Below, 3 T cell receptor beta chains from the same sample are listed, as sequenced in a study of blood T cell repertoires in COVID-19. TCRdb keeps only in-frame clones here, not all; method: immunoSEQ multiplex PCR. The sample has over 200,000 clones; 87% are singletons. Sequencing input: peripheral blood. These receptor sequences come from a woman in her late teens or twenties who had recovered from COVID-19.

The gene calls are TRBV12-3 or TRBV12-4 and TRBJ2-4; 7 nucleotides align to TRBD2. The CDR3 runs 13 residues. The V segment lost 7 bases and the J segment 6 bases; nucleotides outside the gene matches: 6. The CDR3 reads CASTIGLVNIQYF. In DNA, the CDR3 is TGTGCCAGCACTATAGGACTAGTAAACATTCAGTACTTC.

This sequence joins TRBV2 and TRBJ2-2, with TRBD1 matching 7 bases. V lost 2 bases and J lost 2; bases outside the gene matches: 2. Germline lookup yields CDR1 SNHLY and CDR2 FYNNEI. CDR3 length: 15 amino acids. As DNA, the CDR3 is TGTGCCAGCAGTGAAACAGGGGCAAACACCGGGGAGCTGTTTTTT. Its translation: CASSETGANTGELFF.

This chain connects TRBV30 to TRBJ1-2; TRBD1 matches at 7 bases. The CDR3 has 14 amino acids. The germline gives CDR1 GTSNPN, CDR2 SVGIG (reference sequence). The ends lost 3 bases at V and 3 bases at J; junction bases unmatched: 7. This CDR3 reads CAWRDPGTDYGYTF. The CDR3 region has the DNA TGTGCCTGGAGGGATCCCGGGACAGACTATGGCTACACCTTC.